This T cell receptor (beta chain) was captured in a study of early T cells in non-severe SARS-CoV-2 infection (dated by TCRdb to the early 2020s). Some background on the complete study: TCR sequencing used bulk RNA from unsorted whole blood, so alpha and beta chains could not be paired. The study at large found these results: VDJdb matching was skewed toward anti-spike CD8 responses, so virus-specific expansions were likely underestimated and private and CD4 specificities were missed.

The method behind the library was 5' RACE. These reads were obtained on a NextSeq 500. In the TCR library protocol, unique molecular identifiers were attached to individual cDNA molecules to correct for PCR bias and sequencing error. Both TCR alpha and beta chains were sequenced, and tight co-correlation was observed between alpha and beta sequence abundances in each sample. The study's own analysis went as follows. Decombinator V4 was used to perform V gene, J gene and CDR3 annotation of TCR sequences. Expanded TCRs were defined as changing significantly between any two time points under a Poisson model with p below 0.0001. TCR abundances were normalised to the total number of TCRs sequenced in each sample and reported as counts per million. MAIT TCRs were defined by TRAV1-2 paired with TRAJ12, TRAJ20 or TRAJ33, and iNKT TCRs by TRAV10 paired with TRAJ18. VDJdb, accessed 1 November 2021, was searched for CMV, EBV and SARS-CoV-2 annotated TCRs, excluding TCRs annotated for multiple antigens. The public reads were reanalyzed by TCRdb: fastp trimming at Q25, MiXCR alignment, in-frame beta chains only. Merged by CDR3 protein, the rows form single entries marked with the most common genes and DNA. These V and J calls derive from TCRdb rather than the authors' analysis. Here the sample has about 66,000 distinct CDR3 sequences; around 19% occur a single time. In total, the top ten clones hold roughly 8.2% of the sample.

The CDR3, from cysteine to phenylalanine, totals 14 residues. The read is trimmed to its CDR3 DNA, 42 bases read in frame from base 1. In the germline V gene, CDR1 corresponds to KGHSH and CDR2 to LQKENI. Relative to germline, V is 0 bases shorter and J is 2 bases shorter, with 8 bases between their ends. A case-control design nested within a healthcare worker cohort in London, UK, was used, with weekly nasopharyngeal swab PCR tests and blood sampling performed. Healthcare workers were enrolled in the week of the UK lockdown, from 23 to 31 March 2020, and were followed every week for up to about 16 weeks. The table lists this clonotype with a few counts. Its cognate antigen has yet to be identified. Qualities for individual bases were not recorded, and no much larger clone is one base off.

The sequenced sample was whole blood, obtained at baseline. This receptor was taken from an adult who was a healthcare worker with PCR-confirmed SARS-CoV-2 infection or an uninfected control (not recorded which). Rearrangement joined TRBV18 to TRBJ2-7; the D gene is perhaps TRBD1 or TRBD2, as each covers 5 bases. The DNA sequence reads TGTGCCAGCTCACCACCAGGGACCCCCTACGAGCAGTACTTC. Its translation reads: CASSPPGTPYEQYF.